The rows below give T cell receptor beta chains drawn from one sample of a study of blood T cells in healthy people across ages. TCRdb independently ran MiXCR on the 5' RACE reads; one entry per CDR3 protein. The sample yields about a million distinct CDR3 sequences, roughly 48% seen once. Sequencing was carried out using blood. These receptor sequences come from a man between 25 and 39 years old in good health. CDR3s include the opening cysteine and the closing phenylalanine or tryptophan. The D gene is left open where the match is weak. Clone size appears in some rows only: once, few, many, or a class for an expanded clone.

cdr3_aa	cdr3_nt	clone_size	d_call	v_call	j_call
CSASKGARSYEQYF	TGCAGTGCTAGCAAGGGGGCCCGGTCCTACGAGCAGTACTTC	.	TRBD1	TRBV20-1	TRBJ2-7
CASSLHDRGPGELFF	TGTGCCAGCAGCCTGCATGACAGGGGGCCCGGGGAGCTGTTTTTT	.	TRBD1	TRBV14	TRBJ2-2
CASSQADAYTF	TGTGCCAGCAGCCAGGCCGATGCCTACACCTTC	.	.	TRBV3-1	TRBJ1-2
CAISESQGQQYF	TGTGCCATCAGTGAGTCACAGGGGCAGCAGTACTTC	few	TRBD1	TRBV10-3	TRBJ2-5
CASSLAQTGGTEAFF	TGTGCCAGCAGCTTAGCCCAAACAGGGGGCACTGAAGCTTTCTTT	few	TRBD1	TRBV7-9	TRBJ1-1
CASSLSGSRHETQYF	TGTGCCAGCAGCTTAAGCGGGAGCCGCCACGAGACCCAGTACTTC	.	TRBD2	TRBV7-9	TRBJ2-5
CASSTAGFTDTQYF	TGTGCCAGCAGCACCGCCGGATTCACAGATACGCAGTATTTT	few	.	TRBV11-1	TRBJ2-3
CASSSGLGVDLDTQYF	TGTGCCAGCAGCTCGGGACTAGGAGTAGACTTGGATACGCAGTATTTT	once	TRBD2	TRBV11-2	TRBJ2-3
CASSFHALYGYTF	TGTGCCAGCAGTTTTCACGCCCTCTATGGCTACACCTTC	.	.	TRBV28	TRBJ1-2
CASSYTSGDTQYF	TGTGCCAGCAGTTACACGAGTGGGGATACGCAGTATTTT	.	.	TRBV6-5	TRBJ2-3
CASSKVGGNSPLHF	TGTGCCAGCAGCAAAGTCGGGGGAAATTCACCCCTCCACTTT	few	.	TRBV21-1	TRBJ1-6
CASSSHYDLDRNEQYF	TGTGCCAGCAGTTCCCATTACGACCTAGACAGGAACGAGCAGTACTTC	.	.	TRBV12-3/TRBV12-4	TRBJ2-7
CASSIDSGTGFYEQYF	TGTGCCAGCAGCATCGACTCCGGGACAGGGTTCTACGAGCAGTACTTC	.	TRBD1	TRBV9	TRBJ2-7
CATSRDRGRVDGELFF	TGTGCCACCAGCAGAGATAGGGGCAGGGTTGACGGGGAGCTGTTTTTT	.	.	TRBV15	TRBJ2-2
CAGKTGITSYEQYF	TGTGCCGGGAAGACAGGGATTACCTCCTACGAGCAGTACTTC	.	TRBD1	TRBV6-1	TRBJ2-7
CASSLEDGATEAFF	TGCGCCAGCAGCCTTGAGGACGGGGCCACTGAAGCTTTCTTT	.	.	TRBV4-1	TRBJ1-1
CASSLAGTGGRYGYTF	TGTGCCAGCAGCTTGGCCGGGACAGGAGGGCGTTATGGCTACACCTTC	few	TRBD1	TRBV5-6	TRBJ1-2
CASGGQGRDTQYF	TGTGCCAGCGGAGGACAGGGAAGAGATACGCAGTATTTT	.	TRBD1	TRBV7-2	TRBJ2-3
CASSFGAGANVLTF	TGTGCCAGCAGTTTCGGGGCTGGGGCCAACGTCCTGACTTTC	many	.	TRBV12-3/TRBV12-4	TRBJ2-6
CASSQAGSGGVRVTQYF	TGTGCCAGCAGCCAGGCGGGGAGCGGGGGTGTCAGGGTTACGCAGTATTTT	.	TRBD2	TRBV4-2	TRBJ2-3
CASSQEGARPQHF	TGCGCCAGCAGCCAAGAGGGGGCCAGGCCCCAGCATTTT	few	.	TRBV4-1	TRBJ1-5
CSARENGGAGELFF	TGCAGTGCTAGAGAGAACGGGGGCGCCGGGGAGCTGTTTTTT	.	.	TRBV20-1	TRBJ2-2
CASSLVAGGGNEQFF	TGTGCCAGCAGCTTAGTAGCGGGAGGGGGGAATGAGCAGTTCTTC	.	TRBD2	TRBV5-1	TRBJ2-1
CASISMNTEAFF	TGTGCCAGCATCTCCATGAACACTGAAGCTTTCTTT	.	.	TRBV2	TRBJ1-1
CASSSTAGRMLAGGRTDTQYF	TGTGCCAGCAGCTCCACCGCGGGCCGAATGCTAGCGGGGGGGAGAACAGATACGCAGTATTTT	few	TRBD2	TRBV7-3	TRBJ2-3
CGGSGGVYNEQYF	TGCGGCGGATCAGGCGGTGTATACAATGAGCAGTACTTC	.	.	TRBV29-1	TRBJ2-5
CASSQDLGLVYGYTF	TGCGCCAGCAGCCAAGATCTAGGGCTTGTCTATGGCTACACCTTC	.	.	TRBV4-3	TRBJ1-2
CASSFLLAAYNTQYF	TGTGCCAGCAGCTTCTTACTAGCGGCCTATAATACGCAGTATTTT	.	TRBD2	TRBV5-6	TRBJ2-3
CASSVATSGALQETQFF	TGTGCCAGCAGCGTAGCAACTAGCGGGGCCTTACAAGAGACCCAGTTCTTC	.	TRBD2	TRBV9	TRBJ2-1
CASSYVAGAYNEQFF	TGTGCCAGCAGTTATGTCGCGGGGGCCTACAATGAGCAGTTCTTC	.	TRBD2	TRBV6-5	TRBJ2-1
CASSPLMGGLYEQYF	TGTGCCAGCAGCCCCCTCATGGGAGGGCTCTACGAGCAGTACTTC	few	TRBD2	TRBV3-1	TRBJ2-7
CASSLGGSSYNEQYF	TGTGCCAGCAGCTTAGGGGGGAGCTCCTACAATGAGCAGTACTTC	few	.	TRBV11-3	TRBJ2-7
CASSQRGGGGETQYF	TGTGCCAGCAGCCAAAGAGGGGGCGGTGGAGAGACCCAGTACTTC	.	TRBD1	TRBV3-1	TRBJ2-5
CATSTSGHLLPYEQYF	TGTGCCACCAGCACCTCAGGACACCTTCTACCCTACGAGCAGTACTTC	.	.	TRBV15	TRBJ2-7
CSARPNRGTSIYEQYF	TGCAGTGCCCGACCCAACAGGGGTACGTCGATCTACGAGCAGTACTTC	.	TRBD1	TRBV20-1	TRBJ2-7
CASSFGPGTSVVGELFF	TGTGCCAGCAGTTTCGGACCCGGGACTAGTGTCGTCGGGGAGCTGTTTTTT	.	TRBD2	TRBV12-3/TRBV12-4	TRBJ2-2
CASSETGGGTYEQYF	TGTGCCAGCAGTGAAACCGGAGGGGGGACCTACGAGCAGTACTTC	.	.	TRBV6-1	TRBJ2-7
CASSDDNPAQGYGYTF	TGTGCCAGCAGTGATGACAATCCGGCCCAGGGCTATGGCTACACCTTC	few	.	TRBV28	TRBJ1-2
CASSTVSYEQYF	TGTGCCAGCAGCACAGTCTCCTACGAGCAGTACTTC	.	.	TRBV11-3	TRBJ2-7
CASTGRVVETQYF	TGTGCCAGCACTGGGAGGGTGGTGGAGACCCAGTACTTC	.	TRBD2	TRBV12-3/TRBV12-4	TRBJ2-5
CSAAPGTGPGNTIYF	TGCAGTGCTGCCCCCGGGACAGGCCCTGGAAACACCATATATTTT	.	TRBD1	TRBV20-1	TRBJ1-3
CASSQDSGQGAGGYTF	TGCGCCAGCAGCCAAGATTCTGGGCAGGGGGCGGGTGGCTACACCTTC	.	TRBD1	TRBV4-1	TRBJ1-2
CSARRLAVTYNEQFF	TGCAGTGCTAGGAGGCTAGCGGTAACCTACAATGAGCAGTTCTTC	few	TRBD2	TRBV20-1	TRBJ2-1
CASSQDRRLSGANVLTF	TGTGCCAGCAGCCAAGATCGAAGACTCTCTGGGGCCAACGTCCTGACTTTC	.	.	TRBV4-2	TRBJ2-6
CASRTTGHTEAFF	TGTGCCAGCAGGACGACAGGGCACACTGAAGCTTTCTTT	.	TRBD1	TRBV6-1	TRBJ1-1
CASSKGRGLLQETQYF	TGTGCCAGCAGTAAGGGGCGGGGGCTCCTCCAAGAGACCCAGTACTTC	.	.	TRBV7-9	TRBJ2-5
CASSLPGYEQYF	TGTGCCAGCAGTTTACCGGGTTACGAGCAGTACTTC	many	.	TRBV5-1	TRBJ2-7
CASSPLQGSYNSPLHF	TGTGCCAGCAGCCCCCTACAGGGGTCCTATAATTCACCCCTCCACTTT	.	TRBD1	TRBV28	TRBJ1-6
CSARDLDREAFF	TGCAGTGCTAGAGATTTGGACAGGGAAGCTTTCTTT	once	TRBD1	TRBV20-1	TRBJ1-1
CAATGQAIRFEYEQYF	TGTGCCGCGACGGGACAGGCAATACGATTCGAGTACGAGCAGTACTTC	.	TRBD1	TRBV2	TRBJ2-7
CASTNPGTGAGYTF	TGTGCCAGCACAAATCCCGGGACAGGTGCCGGCTACACCTTC	.	TRBD1	TRBV7-9	TRBJ1-2
CASTSVSNEQFF	TGTGCCAGCACCTCGGTTAGCAATGAGCAGTTCTTC	.	.	TRBV27	TRBJ2-1
CATSSWTGYEQYF	TGTGCCACCAGCTCTTGGACAGGCTACGAGCAGTACTTC	.	TRBD1	TRBV15	TRBJ2-7
CASSDRGRSSYNEQFF	TGTGCCAGCAGTGACAGGGGCCGAAGCTCCTACAATGAGCAGTTCTTC	.	.	TRBV6-1	TRBJ2-1
CAWSYRVTGELFF	TGTGCCTGGAGCTACAGGGTCACCGGGGAGCTGTTTTTT	few	.	TRBV30	TRBJ2-2
CASSFVGTYNEQFF	TGTGCCAGCAGCTTCGTCGGGACCTACAATGAGCAGTTCTTC	.	.	TRBV7-9	TRBJ2-1
CASSEQGRMNTEAFF	TGTGCCAGCAGTGAGCAGGGTAGAATGAACACTGAAGCTTTCTTT	.	.	TRBV2	TRBJ1-1
CASSARGGGADTRYF	TGTGCCAGCAGCGCCCGTGGCGGGGGCGCAGATACGCGGTATTTT	.	.	TRBV12-3/TRBV12-4	TRBJ2-3